The rows below give T cell receptor beta chains drawn from one sample of a study of cytomegalovirus exposure and HLA in healthy donors. The protocol was immunoSEQ multiplex PCR, while the TCRdb copy is restricted to in-frame clones and leaves out a portion. The table shows about 120,000 clones, with roughly 79% occurring only once. The specimen was PBMCs. These receptors originate from a woman under 30 in good health and CMV-seronegative. Each CDR3 is given with its conserved first and last residue. Fields, in order: D gene, CDR3 length, clone size, V gene, J gene, CDR3 DNA, CDR3 protein. D genes are given only for firm matches. Not all rows give a size; the values are once, few, many and, for expanded clones, a class.

D: NA; length: 14; size: NA; V: TRBV7-8; J: TRBJ2-3; DNA: TGTGCCAGCAGCAAAAGGGGGGGGACAGATACGCAGTATTTT; CDR3: CASSKRGGTDTQYF
D: TRBD1; length: 14; size: few; V: TRBV2; J: TRBJ1-6; DNA: TGTGCCAGCAGTGAAGGACAGGGGAGTTCACCCCTCCACTTT; CDR3: CASSEGQGSSPLHF
D: NA; length: 14; size: NA; V: TRBV27; J: TRBJ2-2; DNA: TGTGCCAGCAGTTTAGGCCTTTATACCGGGGAGCTGTTTTTT; CDR3: CASSLGLYTGELFF
D: TRBD1; length: 15; size: once; V: TRBV2; J: TRBJ1-5; DNA: TGTGCCAGCACCTTACGACAGGGGCGGTTTCAGCCCCAGCATTTT; CDR3: CASTLRQGRFQPQHF
D: NA; length: 12; size: NA; V: TRBV11-1; J: TRBJ2-1; DNA: TGTGCCAGCAGCCGGTATATACGGGAGCAGTTCTTC; CDR3: CASSRYIREQFF
D: NA; length: 13; size: few; V: TRBV10-3; J: TRBJ1-1; DNA: TGTGCCATCACCGTGGACAGAGACACTGAAGCTTTCTTT; CDR3: CAITVDRDTEAFF
D: TRBD1; length: 14; size: NA; V: TRBV28; J: TRBJ2-7; DNA: TGTGCCAGCAGTGCCCCGGGACAGGGGCACGAGCAGTACTTC; CDR3: CASSAPGQGHEQYF
D: NA; length: 15; size: NA; V: TRBV7-9; J: TRBJ2-7; DNA: TGTGCCAGCAGCTTAGGTCAGGGGCCCCACTACGAGCAGTACTTC; CDR3: CASSLGQGPHYEQYF
D: TRBD2; length: 15; size: once; V: TRBV2; J: TRBJ2-1; DNA: TGTGCCAGCAGTGGTGCGGGGGTACTATACAATGAGCAGTTCTTC; CDR3: CASSGAGVLYNEQFF
D: TRBD1; length: 14; size: NA; V: TRBV6-5; J: TRBJ1-6; DNA: TGTGCCAGCAGAAAGACAGGGACGGCTTCACCCCTCCACTTT; CDR3: CASRKTGTASPLHF
D: TRBD2; length: 15; size: NA; V: TRBV6-4; J: TRBJ2-1; DNA: TGTGCCAGCAGCCACGTAGCGGGGTCTTCCAATGAGCAGTTCTTC; CDR3: CASSHVAGSSNEQFF
D: NA; length: 13; size: NA; V: TRBV2; J: TRBJ1-2; DNA: TGTGCCAGCAGGGACACAGCTAACTATGGCTACACCTTC; CDR3: CASRDTANYGYTF
D: NA; length: 16; size: NA; V: TRBV5-8; J: TRBJ1-6; DNA: TGTGCCAGCAGCTCCGGTTGGGGGGGAGACAATTCACCCCTCCACTTT; CDR3: CASSSGWGGDNSPLHF